This TCR beta chain was sequenced during a study of radiotherapy plus CTLA-4 blockade in lung cancer. Study-level background: Among enrolled patients, 15% to 20% responded and 31% achieved disease control. General observations from the study: Clones derived from tumor TCRs expanded in blood after radiotherapy plus ipilimumab.

This CDR3 has 13 amino acids. Between the trimmed V and J ends, which lost 6 bases and 1 base, there was a span of 12 bases. Germline-derived CDR1 and CDR2 are GTSNPN and SVGIG (reference sequence). On this clone: What it binds is not known.

The protocol was immunoSEQ multiplex PCR, while the TCRdb copy is restricted to in-frame clones and leaves out a portion. The repertoire includes 39,000 or so clones, 70% to 85% of them detected once, and 8% to 9% sits in the top ten. Focal radiation with ipilimumab CTLA-4 blockade was given to patients with chemo-refractory metastatic non-small-cell lung cancer. The chain has TRBV30 and TRBJ1-2, with a weak D call TRBD1 (6 bases). The specimen comprised peripheral blood, sampled from a patient treated with radiotherapy plus ipilimumab. The sequence came from a human donor with non-small cell lung cancer who had stable disease on radiotherapy plus ipilimumab. CDR3 sequence: CACILDSNYGYTF. The CDR3 DNA reads as TGTGCCTGCATCCTGGACAGTAACTATGGCTACACCTTC.